The clone carrying this TCR beta chain appeared many times. TCRdb re-called the 5' RACE reads with MiXCR, one entry per CDR3 protein. The data hold about 220,000 distinct CDR3 sequences, with around 25% observed a single time. The data stem from a study of CD8 T cells in ankylosing spondylitis. The germline V gene encodes CDR1 MNHEY and CDR2 SVGAGI. V was pared by 4 bases and J by 3 bases, with 3 bases of the junction left unmatched. There are 15 residues in the CDR3. This TCR was sampled from a male donor with ankylosing spondylitis or in good health (not recorded which). The rearrangement uses TRBV6-5 and TRBJ2-7, with 13 bases lining up with TRBD2. What was sequenced was blood, either unsorted or a sorted T cell fraction (not recorded which). The CDR3 DNA reads as TGTGCCAGCAGTTCCGGGACTAGCGGGAACTACGAGCAGTACTTC. This translates into CASSSGTSGNYEQYF.